This is a list of T cell receptor beta chains from one sample in a study of T-cell reconstitution after alpha-beta-depleted transplantation in children. One entry per CDR3 protein results from TCRdb running MiXCR on the PCR reads. The sample holds 80,000 to 95,000 distinct CDR3 sequences, roughly 7.7% seen once. Sequences were derived from PBMCs from the stem cell graft donor, sampled from the stem cell graft. These receptors all stem from a human donor who donated a stem cell graft to a child with congenital amegakaryocytic thrombocytopenia. CDR3s leave out the opening cysteine and the closing phenylalanine or tryptophan. Each record gives: CDR3 length, J gene, V gene, CDR3 protein.

14	TRBJ2-7	TRBV3-1	ASSQGGLAISDEQY
14	TRBJ1-5	TRBV5-5	ASSLFPGMIEEPQH
12	TRBJ2-5	TRBV7-2	ASRAGGFTETQY
11	TRBJ2-5	TRBV7-2	ASSWAGEETQY
13	TRBJ2-2	TRBV5-1	ASSFGRTNTGELF
11	TRBJ1-6	TRBV5-1	ASSSWVNSPLH
12	TRBJ2-1	TRBV12-3/TRBV12-4	ASSLVQGNNEQF
14	TRBJ1-2	TRBV12-3/TRBV12-4	ASSRDSAGFDYGYT
13	TRBJ1-2	TRBV7-9	ASSLAQGRGYGYT
13	TRBJ2-7	TRBV27	ASSLLGLAGGEQY
14	TRBJ1-1	TRBV5-1	ASSFRQGLMNTEAF
11	TRBJ2-7	TRBV12-3/TRBV12-4	ASSKGLAPEQY
11	TRBJ1-4	TRBV25-1	ASRVNSQEKLF